This T cell receptor beta chain appears in the sequencing data of a study of cytomegalovirus exposure and HLA in healthy donors. Across the whole study: An earlier analysis identified 117 million unique TCR beta sequences in 170 million or so T cells.

Notes on the study in general: In vitro testing confirmed three CMV-associated chains as specific for CMV antigens. Most TCR sequences were seen very rarely across donors, but some public TCRs occurred in many.

Vbeta (60) and Jbeta (13) primers were used in the PCR. The data were produced by immunoSEQ multiplex PCR, yet TCRdb's version contains in-frame clones alone and is incomplete. The sample includes about 93,000 clones, roughly 63% of them seen just once. V lost 5 bases and J lost 8; bases outside the gene matches: 5. The germline V gene encodes CDR1 LNHDA and CDR2 SQIVND (reference sequence). The CDR3 loop spans 13 amino acids. This clone was observed a handful of times. Its target is unknown. Healthy bone marrow donors supplied every sample. The sample consisted of PBMCs. The chain recombines TRBV19 with TRBJ1-2, with TRBD1 identical over 10 bases. The TCR originated in a boy younger than 18 in good health and CMV-seropositive. CDR3 region: CASSPGQGYGYTF. The DNA of the CDR3 is TGTGCCAGTAGTCCGGGACAGGGGTACGGCTACACCTTC. Complete variable domain (other parts from reference TRBV19 and TRBJ1-2): DGGITQSPKYLFRKEGQNVTLSCEQNLNHDAMYWYRQDPGQGLRLIYYSQIVNDFQKGDIAEGYSVSREKKESFPLTVTSAQKNPTAFYLCASSPGQGYGYTFGSGTRLTVV.